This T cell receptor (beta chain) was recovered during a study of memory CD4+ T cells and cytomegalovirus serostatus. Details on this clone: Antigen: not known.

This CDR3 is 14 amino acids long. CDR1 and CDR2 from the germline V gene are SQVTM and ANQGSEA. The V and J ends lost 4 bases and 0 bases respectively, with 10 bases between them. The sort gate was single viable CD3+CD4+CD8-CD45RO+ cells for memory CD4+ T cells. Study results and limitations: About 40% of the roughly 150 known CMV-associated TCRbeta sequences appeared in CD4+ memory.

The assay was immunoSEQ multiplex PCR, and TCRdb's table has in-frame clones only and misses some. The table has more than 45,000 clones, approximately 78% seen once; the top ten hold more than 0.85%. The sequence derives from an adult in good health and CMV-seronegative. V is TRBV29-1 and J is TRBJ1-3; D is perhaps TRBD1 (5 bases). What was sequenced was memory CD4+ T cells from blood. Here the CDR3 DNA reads TGCAGCGTTGCCAGGGATCTCTCTGGAAACACCATATATTTT. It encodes CSVARDLSGNTIYF.